The next 9 T cell receptor beta chains were all read from a single sample in a study of memory CD4+ T cells and cytomegalovirus serostatus. Single viable CD3+CD4+CD8-CD45RO+ cells were sorted as the memory CD4+ T cells. Using immunoSEQ multiplex PCR, the repertoire was profiled, and TCRdb retains in-frame clones only, with some absent. The data contain approximately 50,000 clones, about three quarters of them singletons. Sequences were obtained from memory CD4+ T cells from blood. The receptors were gathered from an adult in good health and CMV-seropositive.

This chain uses TRBV5-6 with TRBJ2-1, with a possible D match to TRBD2 (5 bases). The CDR3 runs 16 residues. Germline CDR1 reads SGHDT; CDR2 reads YYEEEE. The V end lost 0 bases, the J end lost 0 bases, and 10 bases lay between the germline ends. The CDR3 DNA reads TGTGCCAGCAGCTTGGAGCGGAGGAGCTCCTACAATGAGCAGTTCTTC. Its protein is CASSLERRSSYNEQFF.

The J gene is TRBJ2-3, the V gene TRBV6-1; possibly TRBD2 for D (5 bases). Per germline, CDR1 MNHNS and CDR2 SASEGT. The CDR3 consists of 14 residues. The germline V and J ends were trimmed by 6 bases and 2 bases, with 12 bases remaining between them. The CDR3 is CASRPLGLTDTQYF. The CDR3 DNA is TGTGCCAGCAGGCCCCTCGGACTCACAGATACGCAGTATTTT.

The chain joins TRBV6-1 to TRBJ1-1, with D unclear. The germline V gene encodes CDR1 MNHNS and CDR2 SASEGT. The CDR3 spans 17 residues. With 2 bases removed from V and 4 bases from J, the gap between germline ends came to 20 bases. The CDR3 DNA sequence: TGTGCCAGCAGTGAAATCCCTGTTCCCGGATTGAGCACTGAAGCTTTCTTT. Encoded protein: CASSEIPVPGLSTEAFF.

The rearrangement joins TRBV6-1 to TRBJ1-2, with D perhaps TRBD1 (6 bases). Trimming shortened V by 4 bases and J by 7 bases, and 10 bases separated the two germline ends. This CDR3 region has 12 residues. Germline V gene data show CDR1 as MNHNS and CDR2 as SASEGT. CDR3 region: CASSGGQSGYTF. Written as DNA, the CDR3 is TGTGCCAGCAGTGGGGGACAAAGTGGCTACACCTTC.

The chain has TRBV6-5 and TRBJ1-6; a weak D match, TRBD1 (5 bases). CDR3 length: 16 amino acids. Germline CDR1 is MNHEY and CDR2 is SVGAGI. V was shortened by 4 bases and J by 6 bases, with 16 bases between the two germline ends. As DNA, the CDR3 is TGTGCCAGCAGTTCTTCAACGGGGCCTTCTAATTCACCCCTCCACTTT. The encoded protein is CASSSSTGPSNSPLHF.

The chain links TRBV19 to TRBJ1-1; TRBD1 matches 9 bases. Germline V gives CDR1 LNHDA, CDR2 SQIVND (reference sequence). The CDR3 runs to 15 residues. V lost 5 bases and J lost 6; bases outside the gene matches: 10. CDR3: CASSPNTGGLAEAFF. The CDR3 DNA is TGTGCCAGTAGTCCCAACACAGGGGGCTTAGCTGAAGCTTTCTTT.

The V gene is TRBV6-6, the J gene TRBJ1-5; 7 bases map to TRBD1. The junction had 6 bases not matched to a gene; V was cut back by 6 bases and J by 4 bases. Germline V gene sequence: CDR1 MNHNY, CDR2 SVGAGI (reference sequence). The CDR3 has 14 amino acids. The CDR3 nucleotides read TGTGCCAGCAGACAGACAGGGCCAAATCAGCCCCAGCATTTT. This sequence encodes CASRQTGPNQPQHF.

The genes are TRBV6-4 and TRBJ1-4; 9 bases line up with TRBD1. The trim removed 0 bases at V and 5 bases at J, leaving 1 base unmatched. Germline V gives CDR1 MRHNA, CDR2 SNTAGT. The length of the CDR3 is 15 residues. The CDR3 nucleotides are TGTGCCAGCAGTGACTCGGGACAGGGAAATGAAAAACTGTTTTTT. Encoded protein: CASSDSGQGNEKLFF.

This chain uses TRBV29-1 with TRBJ1-2; D is unclear. Per germline, CDR1 SQVTM and CDR2 ANQGSEA. Deletions cut 4 bases from V and 7 bases from J, with 13 bases between. The CDR3 sequence is 12 residues long. CDR3 sequence (DNA): TGCAGCGTTGTTGCATGGGGATCTGGCTACACCTTC. This gives the protein CSVVAWGSGYTF.